The 7 T cell receptor beta chains presented below share a single source sample, sequenced in a study of blood T cell repertoires in COVID-19. Libraries were prepared by immunoSEQ multiplex PCR; TCRdb keeps only in-frame clonotypes and omits some of them. The sample holds roughly 230,000 clones, approximately 85% seen once. The sequenced sample consisted of peripheral blood. The source of these receptors is a human donor in a cohort sampled during active COVID-19.

The chain is built from TRBV6-2 or TRBV6-3 and TRBJ1-2; unclear D gene. V lost 4 bases and J 8 bases, leaving 11 bases between the germline ends. The germline V gene encodes CDR1 MNHEY and CDR2 SVGEGT. This CDR3 comprises 12 residues. This CDR3 reads CASSSQAWGYTF. CDR3 sequence (DNA): TGTGCCAGCAGTTCCCAGGCCTGGGGCTACACCTTC.

The J gene is TRBJ1-1, the V gene TRBV6-2 or TRBV6-3; D is unclear. The V end lost 7 bases, the J end lost 1 base, and 10 bases lay between the germline ends. There are 13 residues in the CDR3. The germline V gene has CDR1 MNHEY and CDR2 SVGEGT. The CDR3 sequence is CASTPGENTEAFF. CDR3 coding DNA: TGTGCCAGCACCCCCGGGGAGAACACTGAAGCTTTCTTT.

This rearrangement joins TRBV28 to TRBJ2-1; 8 positions match TRBD1. The CDR3 is 19 residues long. Per the germline V gene, CDR1 is MDHEN and CDR2 is SYDVKM. V shed 3 bases, J shed 8 bases, and the junction held 21 bases outside the gene matches. CDR3 nucleotide sequence: TGTGCCAGCAGTTTGGATACGGACAGGGTTCTGACTGGACTGGATGAGCAGTTCTTC. Its protein is CASSLDTDRVLTGLDEQFF.

The V gene is TRBV28, the J gene TRBJ2-6; possibly TRBD1 for D (6 bases). The CDR3 consists of 18 residues. CDR1 is MDHEN and CDR2 is SYDVKM in the germline V gene. Trimming left V 5 bases short and J 0 bases short, with 17 bases between. The CDR3 here is CASSPPGQLNSGANVLTF. The CDR3 DNA reads as TGTGCCAGCAGTCCCCCCGGACAGCTGAACTCTGGGGCCAACGTCCTGACTTTC.

The genes are TRBV5-6 and TRBJ1-1, with a tentative D call TRBD1 (5 bases). Germline loops: CDR1 SGHDT, CDR2 YYEEEE. Trimming removed 5 bases at V and 6 bases at J, with 11 bases between. The CDR3 covers 12 residues. CDR3 region: CASRRTGAEAFF. CDR3 sequence (DNA): TGTGCCAGCAGAAGGACGGGGGCTGAAGCTTTCTTT.

Comments on this clone: Additional DNA sequences in this sample encode the identical CDR3. The gene calls are TRBV28 and TRBJ2-7; TRBD1 matches 9 bases. Germline V gene lookup returns CDR1 MDHEN and CDR2 SYDVKM. The CDR3 has 13 residues. J lost 3 bases, V lost 6 bases, and 3 bases had no gene match. The CDR3, as DNA: TGTGCCAGCAGCCTGGACAGGGGCTACGAGCAGTACTTC. Protein product: CASSLDRGYEQYF.

This chain joins TRBV29-1 and TRBJ1-2; 9 bases are shared with TRBD1. V was clipped by 5 bases and J by 3 bases; unmatched bases: 7. The CDR3 totals 14 residues. From germline, CDR1 is SQVTM and CDR2 ANQGSEA. The CDR3 DNA is TGCAGCGTTTCCACAGGGGGCTCCTACTATGGCTACACCTTC. Residues: CSVSTGGSYYGYTF.